This is a list of T cell receptor beta chains from one sample in a study of identical twins. Using its own MiXCR run on the 5' RACE reads, TCRdb lists one record per CDR3 protein. Of about 890,000 distinct CDR3 sequences listed, 9% to 15% were seen once; the top ten hold about 1.5%. The same data also went into a second study, on yellow fever vaccine responses in identical twins.

Sequencing was performed on PBMCs. The source of these receptors is a woman aged 18-29 years in good health. Both conserved end residues are part of each CDR3. For some rows the clone size is stated as once, few or many, or as a class when expanded; others skip it.

CDR3: CASSLDRDAGELFF
V: TRBV7-8
J: TRBJ2-2
length: 14
size: few

CDR3: CASRVEQGTGELFF
V: TRBV5-1
J: TRBJ2-2
length: 14
size: -

CDR3: CASNKGATKNIQYF
V: TRBV10-2
J: TRBJ2-4
length: 14
size: -

CDR3: CSARGTSGGLSSYNEQFF
V: TRBV20-1
J: TRBJ2-1
length: 18
size: few

CDR3: CASSFIGSMALQGTQYF
V: TRBV12-3/TRBV12-4
J: TRBJ2-5
length: 17
size: few

CDR3: CASSLVIKNIQYF
V: TRBV12-3/TRBV12-4
J: TRBJ2-4
length: 13
size: -

CDR3: CATSVPLGLGETQYF
V: TRBV24-1
J: TRBJ2-5
length: 15
size: -

CDR3: CASSLSGGRAEAFF
V: TRBV12-3/TRBV12-4
J: TRBJ1-1
length: 14
size: -

CDR3: CASSQDPWGTEAFF
V: TRBV3-1
J: TRBJ1-1
length: 14
size: -

CDR3: CASSELAGRDEQYF
V: TRBV2
J: TRBJ2-7
length: 14
size: -

CDR3: CASSQDGEGRYGYTF
V: TRBV3-1
J: TRBJ1-2
length: 15
size: few

CDR3: CASSSGQGGVNEQFF
V: TRBV7-3
J: TRBJ2-1
length: 15
size: -

CDR3: CASSRKGVGTADTQYF
V: TRBV6-1
J: TRBJ2-3
length: 16
size: -

CDR3: CASSVTYNEQFF
V: TRBV28
J: TRBJ2-1
length: 12
size: few

CDR3: CASSPYRLDDEQFF
V: TRBV18
J: TRBJ2-1
length: 14
size: -

CDR3: CSAADGYSGNTIYF
V: TRBV20-1
J: TRBJ1-3
length: 14
size: -

CDR3: CASSLAAGGFSNQPQHF
V: TRBV7-2
J: TRBJ1-5
length: 17
size: few

CDR3: CASRNRQGFYSPLHF
V: TRBV6-1
J: TRBJ1-6
length: 15
size: few

CDR3: CASSLGLFEQFF
V: TRBV7-9
J: TRBJ2-1
length: 12
size: many

CDR3: CASSLGIRGLAFGGYTF
V: TRBV12-3/TRBV12-4
J: TRBJ1-2
length: 17
size: many

CDR3: CASNRQDPPYEQYF
V: TRBV11-2
J: TRBJ2-7
length: 14
size: few

CDR3: CASSPPGTRTYGYTF
V: TRBV12-3/TRBV12-4
J: TRBJ1-2
length: 15
size: few

CDR3: CASSFYPGQGRNYGYTF
V: TRBV7-2
J: TRBJ1-2
length: 17
size: few

CDR3: CASSESLAGAGTDTQYF
V: TRBV25-1
J: TRBJ2-3
length: 17
size: few

CDR3: CASSSRTSQETQYF
V: TRBV5-1
J: TRBJ2-5
length: 14
size: many

CDR3: CASGTSFYEQFF
V: TRBV12-3/TRBV12-4
J: TRBJ2-1
length: 12
size: few

CDR3: CSVEDLLAVSTDTQYF
V: TRBV29-1
J: TRBJ2-3
length: 16
size: many

CDR3: CASSQRTGGRETQYF
V: TRBV12-3/TRBV12-4
J: TRBJ2-5
length: 15
size: few

CDR3: CASSAGVVNTEAFF
V: TRBV6-1
J: TRBJ1-1
length: 14
size: few

CDR3: CASSLDGLAGGYEQFF
V: TRBV27
J: TRBJ2-1
length: 16
size: few

CDR3: CSASSPTGAITDTQYF
V: TRBV20-1
J: TRBJ2-3
length: 16
size: -

CDR3: CSAPSRQTSGVADTQYF
V: TRBV20-1
J: TRBJ2-3
length: 17
size: -

CDR3: CASSSTPGSTEAFF
V: TRBV7-2
J: TRBJ1-1
length: 14
size: few

CDR3: CSVDAGQKSFF
V: TRBV29-1
J: TRBJ2-1
length: 11
size: -

CDR3: CASSPPRGGTYNEQFF
V: TRBV18
J: TRBJ2-1
length: 16
size: -

CDR3: CASSPTGVNEQFF
V: TRBV12-3/TRBV12-4
J: TRBJ2-1
length: 13
size: many

CDR3: CASRATGSYEQYF
V: TRBV6-2/TRBV6-3
J: TRBJ2-7
length: 13
size: -

CDR3: CASSPGQGFTGELFF
V: TRBV6-1
J: TRBJ2-2
length: 15
size: -

CDR3: CASRGRGSNQPQHF
V: TRBV6-1
J: TRBJ1-5
length: 14
size: -

CDR3: CASSQAGLAGNEQFF
V: TRBV4-2
J: TRBJ2-1
length: 15
size: many

CDR3: CASSLMRGLADTQYF
V: TRBV7-9
J: TRBJ2-3
length: 15
size: many

CDR3: CASSPGLTISYEQYF
V: TRBV4-1
J: TRBJ2-7
length: 15
size: many

CDR3: CASSLSLDRGTDTQYF
V: TRBV7-9
J: TRBJ2-3
length: 16
size: -

CDR3: CASSWTGSNQPQHF
V: TRBV12-3/TRBV12-4
J: TRBJ1-5
length: 14
size: many

CDR3: CASSLLGLYNEQFF
V: TRBV11-3
J: TRBJ2-1
length: 14
size: -

CDR3: CASSYQGGADRTGELFF
V: TRBV5-1
J: TRBJ2-2
length: 17
size: few

CDR3: CASHGSYNEQFF
V: TRBV5-1
J: TRBJ2-1
length: 12
size: many

CDR3: CSARVGTSNEQFF
V: TRBV20-1
J: TRBJ2-1
length: 13
size: -

CDR3: CASSLDGSSNQPQHF
V: TRBV12-3/TRBV12-4
J: TRBJ1-5
length: 15
size: many

CDR3: CASSGTVGYEQYF
V: TRBV6-1
J: TRBJ2-7
length: 13
size: few

CDR3: CASSSPRDSGYNEQFF
V: TRBV28
J: TRBJ2-1
length: 16
size: few

CDR3: CASSYADRYNSPLHF
V: TRBV6-5
J: TRBJ1-6
length: 15
size: -

CDR3: CASSRYTAQGDYGYTF
V: TRBV4-1
J: TRBJ1-2
length: 16
size: many

CDR3: CASSISGRGTGELFF
V: TRBV12-3/TRBV12-4
J: TRBJ2-2
length: 15
size: many